The 22 T cell receptor beta chains presented below share a single source sample, sequenced in a study of control samples from healthy donors and cancer patients. Some clones are missing from TCRdb's copy, which holds only in-frame ones; the method was immunoSEQ multiplex PCR. This sample has 100,000 to 150,000 clones, with 87% found just once. Material: blood. These receptors all come from a man in his forties in good health.

The gene calls are TRBV9 and TRBJ1-1; perhaps TRBD1 as D (5 bases). V lost 0 bases, J lost 6 bases, and 12 bases lay in between. The CDR3 has 14 residues. Per germline, CDR1 SGDLS and CDR2 YYNGEE. The CDR3 nucleotides are TGTGCCAGCAGCGTAGTTCTTCCGGGGGCTGAAGCTTTCTTT. Protein sequence: CASSVVLPGAEAFF.

The rearrangement joins TRBV7-8 to TRBJ1-2; D gene ambiguous. Germline loops: CDR1 SGHVS, CDR2 FQNEAQ. The CDR3 length is 14 residues. Trimming shortened V by 3 bases and J by 3 bases, and 11 bases separated the two germline ends. The CDR3 protein is CASSFKHTDYGYTF. The DNA of the CDR3 is TGTGCCAGCAGCTTTAAGCACACGGACTATGGCTACACCTTC. Based on the CDR3 plus reference TRBV7-8 and TRBJ1-2, the full variable domain is GAGVSQSPRYKVAKRGQDVALRCDPISGHVSLFWYQQALGQGPEFLTYFQNEAQLDKSGLPSDRFFAERPEGSVSTLKIQRTQQEDSAVYLCASSFKHTDYGYTFGSGTRLTVV.

J is TRBJ2-5 and V is TRBV3-1 (or the pseudogene TRBV3-2); D is unclear. This CDR3 contains 11 residues. The ends were cut back, 6 bases at V and 2 bases at J, with 4 bases in the middle. Germline values: CDR1 LGHDT, CDR2 YNNKEL (reference sequence). The CDR3 DNA follows: TGTGCCAGCAGAACACAAGAGACCCAGTACTTC. Translated: CASRTQETQYF.

V is TRBV5-1 and J is TRBJ2-1; a possible D gene is TRBD2 (6 bases). Deletions cut 0 bases from V and 6 bases from J, with 13 bases between. The V gene's germline CDR1 is SGHRS and CDR2 YFSETQ. This CDR3 contains 15 residues. The CDR3 is CASSLGGGEVNEQFF. CDR3 nucleotides: TGCGCCAGCAGCTTGGGTGGCGGGGAGGTCAATGAGCAGTTCTTC.

V usage is TRBV11-3 and J usage is TRBJ1-1; D gene ambiguous. The CDR3 has 14 residues. Germline-derived CDR1 and CDR2 are SGHNT and YENEEA. V dropped 3 bases and J dropped 0 bases, with 8 bases sitting between them. CDR3 DNA: TGTGCCAGCAGCTTTATGGGATTGAACACTGAAGCTTTCTTT. It is translated as CASSFMGLNTEAFF. The variable domain in full, completed from reference TRBV11-3 and TRBJ1-1, reads EAGVVQSPRYKIIEKKQPVAFWCNPISGHNTLYWYLQNLGQGPELLIRYENEEAVDDSQLPKDRFSAERLKGVDSTLKIQPAELGDSAVYLCASSFMGLNTEAFFGQGTRLTVV.

The V gene is TRBV6-6, the J gene TRBJ1-2; no clear D. The CDR3 runs 13 residues. In germline, CDR1 is MNHNY, CDR2 SVGAGI (reference sequence). The V end was cut by 6 bases, the J end by 4 bases, with 12 bases between. CDR3 residues: CASSLRTSYGYTF. The CDR3 nucleotides read TGTGCCAGCAGCCTAAGGACCTCCTATGGCTACACCTTC.

V usage is TRBV6-2 or TRBV6-3 and J usage is TRBJ2-3; TRBD1 matches 7 bases. CDR3 size: 14 residues. Germline CDR1 and CDR2: MNHEY and SVGEGT. The trim removed 6 bases at V and 2 bases at J, leaving 5 bases unmatched. CDR3 protein: CASSQQGTTDTQYF. The CDR3 bases are TGTGCCAGCAGCCAACAGGGGACCACAGATACGCAGTATTTT.

The rearrangement uses TRBV9 and TRBJ2-1; TRBD2 matches 7 bases. The germline V gene has CDR1 SGDLS and CDR2 YYNGEE. The V segment lost 5 bases and the J segment 8 bases; nucleotides outside the gene matches: 16. The CDR3 sequence is 16 residues long. This CDR3 is CASRSGERGRGDEQFF. In DNA form, the CDR3 reads TGTGCCAGCAGATCTGGGGAGCGGGGTCGAGGGGATGAGCAGTTCTTC.

For this clone: An end of the junction differs from the germline gene, which may be a read error. The chain has TRBV3-1 (or the pseudogene TRBV3-2) and TRBJ1-5; D is undetermined. From germline, CDR1 is LGHDT and CDR2 YNNKEL (reference sequence). This CDR3 region has 12 residues. The CDR3 DNA reads as TGTGCCAGCAGTCAAGAAAATCAGCCCCAGCATTTT. Protein product: CASSQENQPQHF.

The count of this clone is one. The chain couples TRBV7-9 to TRBJ1-1, with 12 bases aligning to TRBD1. CDR3 length: 15 amino acids. Germline-derived CDR1 and CDR2 are SEHNR and FQNEAQ (reference sequence). V lost 5 bases to trimming and J lost 4 bases; unmatched junction nucleotides: 5. CDR3 sequence: CASSKGTGGVTEAFF. CDR3 nucleotides: TGTGCCAGCAGCAAAGGGACAGGGGGCGTCACTGAAGCTTTCTTT.

This chain connects TRBV5-1 to TRBJ2-1; TRBD2 matches at 9 bases. CDR1 and CDR2 (germline): SGHRS, YFSETQ. V was clipped by 0 bases and J by 0 bases; unmatched bases: 7. This CDR3 comprises 18 residues. The CDR3 DNA is TGCGCCAGCAGCTTGGCGGGTAGCGGGGGTGCCTCCTACAATGAGCAGTTCTTC. Translated, it gives CASSLAGSGGASYNEQFF.

There are many counts of this clone. The genes are TRBV5-4 and TRBJ1-1; D is unclear. With 7 bases removed from V and 1 base from J, the gap between germline ends came to 11 bases. Germline V CDR1 and CDR2: SGHNT, YYREEE (reference sequence). The CDR3 sequence is 13 residues long. The CDR3 loop reads CASGGMGNTEAFF. DNA of the CDR3: TGTGCCAGCGGCGGCATGGGGAACACTGAAGCTTTCTTT.

The CDR3 is CASSEGYNTGELFF. CDR3 nucleotides: TGTGCCAGCAGTGAGGGTTACAACACCGGGGAGCTGTTTTTT. This rearrangement joins TRBV6-4 to TRBJ2-2; no reliable D call. CDR1 and CDR2 (germline): MRHNA, SNTAGT. CDR3 length: 14 amino acids. Trimming pared 3 bases from V and 2 bases from J, leaving 7 bases between.

The chain uses TRBV30 and TRBJ2-5, with 8 bases aligning to TRBD1. CDR3 size: 14 residues. CDR1 and CDR2 from the germline V gene are GTSNPN and SVGIG (reference sequence). The V gene end was trimmed by 3 bases and the J gene end by 1 base; junction bases not matched to a gene: 4. The CDR3 is CAWRRQGLQETQYF. For the CDR3, the DNA is TGTGCCTGGAGGAGACAGGGGCTCCAAGAGACCCAGTACTTC.

The rearrangement uses TRBV4-3 and TRBJ1-1; D is unclear. The length of the CDR3 is 17 residues. Trimming shortened V by 1 base and J by 3 bases, and 18 bases separated the two germline ends. In germline, CDR1 is LGHNA, CDR2 YSLEER. CDR3 sequence (DNA): TGCGCCAGCAGCCAAGGGGCGGCCGTGAATGGGTACACTGAAGCTTTCTTT. The encoded protein is CASSQGAAVNGYTEAFF.

This chain links TRBV19 with TRBJ1-1; D gene uncertain. Germline CDR1 is LNHDA and CDR2 is SQIVND (reference sequence). This CDR3 region has 13 residues. Trimming pared 1 base from V and 4 bases from J, leaving 7 bases between. The CDR3 reads CASSIVVTTEAFF. The CDR3 DNA sequence: TGTGCCAGTAGTATAGTGGTCACCACTGAAGCTTTCTTT.

For the CDR3, the DNA is TGTGCCAGCAGCCCCCGGGCTGGGGACACTGAAGCTTTCTTT. Translated: CASSPRAGDTEAFF. J is TRBJ1-1 and V is TRBV7-9; D is ambiguous. The CDR3 has 14 amino acids. V lost 5 bases and J 3 bases, leaving 13 bases between the germline ends. Germline V gene lookup returns CDR1 SEHNR and CDR2 FQNEAQ (reference sequence).

This rearrangement joins TRBV5-4 to TRBJ1-1; D remains ambiguous. CDR3 length: 14 residues. Trimming took off 5 bases at V and 7 bases at J, with 18 bases between the two ends. The germline V gene has CDR1 SGHNT and CDR2 YYREEE (reference sequence). The CDR3 sequence is CASRASTMDGEAFF. The DNA of the CDR3 is TGTGCCAGCAGGGCGAGCACCATGGACGGTGAAGCTTTCTTT.

The V gene is TRBV7-8, the J gene TRBJ2-7, with a tentative D call TRBD1 (6 bases). Germline lookup yields CDR1 SGHVS and CDR2 FQNEAQ. CDR3 length: 14 amino acids. Trimming took off 5 bases at V and 4 bases at J, with 15 bases between the two ends. CDR3 DNA: TGTGCCAGCAGCGCAAACAGGGTGGGGTACGAGCAGTACTTC. Translating gives CASSANRVGYEQYF.

The V and J genes are TRBV1 and TRBJ2-7; the table's D call, TRBD2, was not checked against the DNA. TRBV1 is a pseudogene locus. This CDR3 contains 14 residues. For the CDR3, the DNA is TGCACCAGCAGCCAAAAGCGGGGGGCGGACGAGCAGTACTTC. Amino acids: CTSSQKRGADEQYF.

V is TRBV7-3 and J is TRBJ1-2, with 8 positions matching TRBD1. J gave up 7 bases and V 2 bases, and 3 bases lay outside the gene matches. This CDR3 spans 13 amino acids. Germline V lookup: CDR1 SGHTA, CDR2 FQGTGA. The CDR3 coding sequence is TGTGCCAGCAGCTTACGGACAGGGTCTGGCTACACCTTC. It specifies CASSLRTGSGYTF.

In this sample, this clone turned up once. The chain recombines TRBV7-9 with TRBJ2-2; 9 nucleotides match TRBD1. The junction had 8 bases not matched to a gene; V was cut back by 5 bases and J by 4 bases. This CDR3 contains 16 residues. Germline V lookup: CDR1 SEHNR, CDR2 FQNEAQ (reference sequence). In DNA form, the CDR3 reads TGTGCCAGCAGCGACCGGGACAGGGTTGGCACCGGGGAGCTGTTTTTT. It specifies CASSDRDRVGTGELFF.